A selection of T cell receptor beta chains follows, all from one sample in a study of OX40 agonist ivuxolimab in advanced cancers. The table came from immunoSEQ multiplex PCR; TCRdb's copy has only in-frame clones and leaves some out. The sample carries fewer than 80,000 clones, 89% recorded once. The starting material was CD4+ or CD8+ T cells sorted from blood, obtained in a trial of the OX40 agonist ivuxolimab. The receptor source for this set is an adult with an advanced solid tumor such as melanoma, head and neck, liver or kidney cancer. CDR3s include the opening cysteine and the closing phenylalanine or tryptophan. A D gene is named only where the DNA matches it firmly. Clone sizes are given selectively: once, few, many, or a class where the clone is expanded.

clone_size | j_call | d_call | v_call | cdr3_aa | cdr3_nt
NA | TRBJ2-5 | TRBD2 | TRBV5-1 | CASSMAVAGGPETQYF | TGCGCCAGCAGCATGGCCGTTGCGGGAGGGCCAGAGACCCAGTACTTC
NA | TRBJ2-7 | TRBD2 | TRBV7-9 | CASSLASGSDNEQYF | TGTGCCAGCAGCTTAGCGAGCGGGAGTGACAACGAGCAGTACTTC
NA | TRBJ2-7 | TRBD2 | TRBV7-2 | CASSLSGTSAYEQYF | TGTGCCAGCAGCTTATCCGGGACTAGCGCCTACGAGCAGTACTTC
NA | TRBJ1-1 | NA | TRBV5-6 | CASSLEDPNTEAFF | TGTGCCAGCAGCTTGGAGGATCCCAACACTGAAGCTTTCTTT
once | TRBJ2-1 | NA | TRBV11-3 | CASSLGSSHNEQFF | TGTGCCAGCAGCTTAGGTAGCAGCCACAATGAGCAGTTCTTC
NA | TRBJ2-1 | NA | TRBV6-1 | CASSEGFFGHSSNEQFF | TGTGCCAGCAGTGAAGGGTTTTTCGGGCATTCCTCCAATGAGCAGTTCTTC
NA | TRBJ2-3 | NA | TRBV9 | CASSVSITDTQYF | TGTGCCAGCAGCGTTAGTATCACAGATACGCAGTATTTT
NA | TRBJ2-1 | NA | TRBV2 | CASSRSGSSYNEQFF | TGTGCCAGCAGTCGTAGCGGTAGCTCCTACAATGAGCAGTTCTTC
NA | TRBJ1-1 | NA | TRBV19 | CASSIVAGLNTEAFF | TGTGCCAGTAGTATCGTGGCAGGGCTGAACACTGAAGCTTTCTTT
NA | TRBJ2-5 | TRBD1 | TRBV5-4 | CASSRDSQETQYF | TGTGCCAGCAGCCGGGACAGCCAAGAGACCCAGTACTTC
NA | TRBJ1-1 | NA | TRBV6-5 | CASRTTVNAPEAFF | TGTGCCAGCAGGACGACCGTAAACGCCCCCGAAGCTTTCTTT
NA | TRBJ1-1 | NA | TRBV7-9 | CASSLSNTEAFF | TGTGCCAGCAGCTTAAGCAACACTGAAGCTTTCTTT
NA | TRBJ2-3 | TRBD2 | TRBV5-4 | CASSLVLAGGTDTQYF | TGTGCCAGCAGCTTAGTACTAGCGGGAGGGACAGATACGCAGTATTTT
NA | TRBJ2-6 | NA | TRBV5-1 | CASSLGLGYRSGANVLTF | TGCGCCAGCAGCTTGGGACTAGGGTATAGGTCTGGGGCCAACGTCCTGACTTTC
NA | TRBJ2-3 | TRBD2 | TRBV7-2 | CASSLATELAGGHKYF | TGTGCCAGCAGCTTAGCCACGGAGCTAGCGGGAGGCCATAAGTATTTT
NA | TRBJ1-6 | NA | TRBV18 | CASSPLRDSPLHF | TGTGCCAGCTCACCACTCCGGGATTCACCCCTCCACTTT
NA | TRBJ2-3 | TRBD2 | TRBV10-3 | CAIKSGSTDTQYF | TGTGCCATCAAGAGCGGGAGTACAGATACGCAGTATTTT
NA | TRBJ1-2 | NA | TRBV6-5 | CASSYLGSDYGYTF | TGTGCCAGCAGTTACTTAGGGTCGGACTATGGCTACACCTTC
NA | TRBJ1-1 | NA | TRBV18 | CASSPRVDTEAFF | TGTGCCAGCTCACCACGGGTAGACACTGAAGCTTTCTTT
NA | TRBJ1-1 | NA | TRBV20-1 | CSAGYGEAFF | TGCAGTGCTGGGTATGGGGAAGCTTTCTTT
medium-sized | TRBJ2-7 | NA | TRBV4-1 | CASSPESDPRVEQYF | TGCGCCAGCAGCCCGGAGTCGGATCCCCGGGTTGAGCAGTACTTC
NA | TRBJ2-7 | NA | TRBV19 | CASRGDFRSREQYF | TGTGCCAGTAGAGGGGACTTCAGGAGTCGCGAGCAGTACTTC
NA | TRBJ1-2 | TRBD1 | TRBV7-3 | CASSLGTGGDGYTF | TGTGCCAGCAGCCTCGGGACAGGGGGCGATGGCTACACCTTC
NA | TRBJ2-3 | NA | TRBV5-1 | CASSLAQASRDTQYF | TGCGCCAGCAGCTTGGCCCAGGCCTCGCGAGATACGCAGTATTTT
NA | TRBJ1-4 | NA | TRBV5-1 | CASSFGPFEKLFF | TGCGCCAGCAGCTTCGGACCCTTCGAAAAACTGTTTTTT
NA | TRBJ2-5 | NA | TRBV15 | CATSRAGVRETQYF | TGTGCCACCAGCAGAGCAGGGGTAAGAGAGACCCAGTACTTC
NA | TRBJ2-7 | TRBD1 | TRBV4-3 | CASSILIGTGGYEQYF | TGCGCCAGCAGCATTCTCATAGGGACAGGGGGTTACGAGCAGTACTTC
NA | TRBJ2-2 | NA | TRBV5-1 | CASSLISGSGGELFF | TGCGCCAGCAGCTTAATTTCAGGTTCGGGCGGGGAGCTGTTTTTT
few | TRBJ1-1 | TRBD1 | TRBV18 | CASSPLDRGEAFF | TGTGCCAGCTCACCTCTTGACAGGGGAGAGGCTTTCTTT
few | TRBJ1-1 | TRBD1 | TRBV10-3 | CAIRRQGGTEAFF | TGTGCCATCCGCAGACAGGGAGGGACTGAAGCTTTCTTT
NA | TRBJ1-3 | NA | TRBV6-1 | CASSEGGGSSGNTIYF | TGTGCCAGCAGTGAAGGAGGTGGAAGCTCTGGAAACACCATATATTTT
once | TRBJ1-3 | NA | TRBV7-9 | CASSYVDWYAGNTIYF | TGTGCCAGCAGCTACGTGGACTGGTACGCTGGAAACACCATATATTTT
NA | TRBJ1-1 | NA | TRBV2 | CASRRGSNTEAFF | TGTGCCAGCAGGAGGGGTAGTAACACTGAAGCTTTCTTT
NA | TRBJ1-4 | NA | TRBV18 | CASSPIGERDEKLFF | TGTGCCAGCTCACCGATAGGGGAGAGGGATGAAAAACTGTTTTTT
NA | TRBJ2-5 | NA | TRBV18 | CASAARGGETQYF | TGTGCCAGCGCGGCCAGGGGGGGAGAGACCCAGTACTTC
few | TRBJ2-7 | TRBD1 | TRBV6-5 | CASRRQGADEQYF | TGTGCCAGCCGTCGACAGGGGGCGGACGAGCAGTACTTC
once | TRBJ2-7 | NA | TRBV7-2 | CASSLEGRADYEQYF | TGTGCCAGCAGCTTAGAAGGCCGGGCCGACTACGAGCAGTACTTC
NA | TRBJ2-5 | NA | TRBV14 | CASSQVGQETQYF | TGTGCCAGCAGCCAAGTGGGCCAAGAGACCCAGTACTTC
NA | TRBJ2-7 | TRBD2 | TRBV28 | CASSPPGLAGGLAYEQYF | TGTGCCAGCAGTCCGCCGGGACTAGCGGGGGGGTTGGCCTACGAGCAGTACTTC
NA | TRBJ1-6 | NA | TRBV18 | CASSLRVLPDSPLHF | TGTGCCAGCTCACTCAGGGTTCTGCCGGATTCACCCCTCCACTTT
NA | TRBJ2-5 | NA | TRBV2 | CASSEESLLGTQYF | TGTGCCAGCAGTGAGGAATCCTTACTAGGGACCCAGTACTTC